A single sample is the source of the 23 T cell receptor beta chains below, sequenced in a study of long-term antiretroviral therapy in people with HIV. Sequencing relied on immunoSEQ assay v3.0, run at survey level. Sequenced by immunoSEQ multiplex PCR; TCRdb stores in-frame clones only, minus some. The profile shows 20,000 to 30,000 clones, roughly four fifths of them singletons. Here the sequenced sample was unsorted PBMCs, taken 4.4 years after starting antiretroviral therapy. The receptors were sampled from a man aged 30-40 years with HIV.

The V gene is TRBV6-5, the J gene TRBJ2-6; D is ambiguous. CDR1 is MNHEY and CDR2 is SVGAGI in the germline V gene. The length of the CDR3 is 15 residues. Trimming stripped 5 bases from V and 4 bases from J, with 12 bases between. CDR3 sequence: CASSIAVSGANVLTF. In nucleotides, the CDR3 is TGTGCCAGCAGTATTGCAGTATCCGGGGCCAACGTCCTGACTTTC.

This clone was picked up a small number of times. The genes are TRBV9 and TRBJ2-7; D possibly corresponds to TRBD2 (5 bases). This CDR3 is 15 amino acids long. CDR1 SGDLS and CDR2 YYNGEE come from the germline V gene. The V and J ends lost 10 bases and 5 bases respectively, with 25 bases between them. DNA for the CDR3: TGTGCCCAGCCCGGACGTGAGACCAGCGGCCACGAGCAGTACTTC. Encoded protein: CAQPGRETSGHEQYF.

This clone was counted only a few times. CDR3 bases: TGTGCCAGCAGCTTTATTCCTGACGGGAACTATGGCTACACCTTC. This encodes CASSFIPDGNYGYTF. This chain uses TRBV7-9 with TRBJ1-2; D is ambiguous. Trimming removed 3 bases at V and 2 bases at J, with 13 bases between. The CDR3 covers 15 residues. Germline loops: CDR1 SEHNR, CDR2 FQNEAQ (reference sequence). Full variable domain (missing parts from reference TRBV7-9 and TRBJ1-2): DTGVSQNPRHKITKRGQNVTFRCDPISEHNRLYWYRQTLGQGPEFLTYFQNEAQLEKSRLLSDRFSAERPKGSFSTLEIQRTEQGDSAMYLCASSFIPDGNYGYTFGSGTRLTVV.

The chain joins TRBV10-3 to TRBJ1-2, with a weak D call TRBD1 (5 bases). Germline V gives CDR1 ENHRY, CDR2 SYGVKD. The V gene lost 8 bases and the J gene lost 4 bases, with 23 bases spanning the gap. This CDR3 spans 16 amino acids. The CDR3 DNA is TGTGCCATCCGGGGGTTCAGCTTTGCGGACCTCTATGGCTACACCTTC. Its protein product is CAIRGFSFADLYGYTF.

This clone has just one count. V gene TRBV28 combines with J gene TRBJ2-5; 8 nucleotides agree with TRBD1. The CDR3 loop spans 16 amino acids. V dropped 3 bases and J dropped 4; count of bases not matched to a gene: 10. Germline lookup yields CDR1 MDHEN and CDR2 SYDVKM. The CDR3 here is CASSLRQGPNLETQYF. For the CDR3, the DNA is TGTGCCAGCAGTTTGAGACAGGGGCCAAACCTAGAGACCCAGTACTTC.

The chain couples TRBV27 to TRBJ2-7, with no clear D. The CDR3 consists of 17 residues. Per the germline V gene, CDR1 is MNHEY and CDR2 is SMNVEV (reference sequence). V lost 2 bases to trimming and J lost 1 base, with 18 bases between them. DNA of the CDR3: TGTGCCAGCAGTTTAATCTCTCCCCCAGATCTTTCCTACGAGCAGTACTTC. Amino acids: CASSLISPPDLSYEQYF.

This sequence joins TRBV27 and TRBJ2-7; D unclear. The CDR3 is 15 residues long. Trimming removed 2 bases at V and 1 base at J, with 12 bases between. From germline, CDR1 is MNHEY and CDR2 SMNVEV (reference sequence). CDR3 sequence: CASSLTAGDSYEQYF. The CDR3 bases are TGTGCCAGCAGTTTAACGGCAGGAGATTCCTACGAGCAGTACTTC.

The V gene is TRBV6-5, the J gene TRBJ1-5; maybe TRBD1 (6 bases). The germline gives CDR1 MNHEY, CDR2 SVGAGI. The CDR3 spans 14 residues. V was pared by 6 bases and J by 0 bases, with 9 bases between. The CDR3 region is CASRGAASNQPQHF. CDR3 DNA sequence: TGTGCCAGCAGGGGGGCAGCTAGCAATCAGCCCCAGCATTTT.

The rearrangement joins TRBV11-3 to TRBJ2-3; unclear D gene. Germline V gene data show CDR1 as SGHNT and CDR2 as YENEEA. The CDR3 extends over 15 amino acids. V shed 1 base and J shed 0 bases, with 8 bases lying between them. In nucleotides, the CDR3 is TGTGCCAGCAGCTTAGGGCAGTCTAGCACAGATACGCAGTATTTT. Residues: CASSLGQSSTDTQYF.

This chain connects TRBV29-1 to TRBJ1-3; 8 bases line up with TRBD1. There are 15 residues in the CDR3. J was trimmed by 1 base and V by 4 bases; bases with no gene match: 6. Germline values: CDR1 SQVTM, CDR2 ANQGSEA. As DNA, the CDR3 is TGCAGCGTTGCCGGACAGGGATCGTCTGGAAACACCATATATTTT. Encoded protein: CSVAGQGSSGNTIYF.

This clone appeared a single time. This chain links TRBV6-6 with TRBJ2-1; D is uncertain. This CDR3 has 15 amino acids. Between the trimmed V and J ends, which lost 6 bases and 6 bases, there was a span of 18 bases. CDR1 MNHNY and CDR2 SVGAGI come from the germline V gene (reference sequence). CDR3 DNA: TGTGCCAGCAGCCCGATCCTCGACAATTTCAATGAGCAGTTCTTC. Translated: CASSPILDNFNEQFF.

This clone was seen a handful of times. J is TRBJ1-2 and V is TRBV6-5; D call uncertain. The ends were cut back, 4 bases at V and 9 bases at J, with 9 bases in the middle. The CDR3 runs to 11 residues. Germline CDR1 reads MNHEY; CDR2 reads SVGAGI. The CDR3 DNA reads as TGTGCCAGCAGTTCCGGGAGTAGCTACACCTTC. Its translation: CASSSGSSYTF.

The rearrangement links TRBV6-1 to TRBJ2-7; the D gene is possibly TRBD1 (6 bases). V lost 1 base to trimming and J lost 3 bases, with 13 bases between them. In germline, CDR1 is MNHNS, CDR2 SASEGT. The CDR3 extends over 15 amino acids. As DNA, the CDR3 is TGTGCCAGCAGTGAAGAACCGCAGGGGAGCTACGAGCAGTACTTC. It translates to CASSEEPQGSYEQYF.

J is TRBJ2-1 and V is TRBV27, with 7 bases matching TRBD2. The length of the CDR3 is 15 residues. CDR1 and CDR2 from the germline V gene are MNHEY and SMNVEV (reference sequence). J was trimmed by 4 bases and V by 4 bases; bases with no gene match: 7. The CDR3 nucleotides are TGTGCCAGCAGTTCGAGTGCTAGCGGTTACAATGAGCAGTTCTTC. As protein: CASSSSASGYNEQFF.

This clone was counted between two and nine times. The chain uses TRBV9 and TRBJ2-7, with TRBD2 matching over 9 bases. The length of the CDR3 is 15 residues. With 3 bases clipped from V and 3 bases from J, the junction kept 7 bases outside the gene matches. Germline loops: CDR1 SGDLS, CDR2 YYNGEE. CDR3 nucleotide sequence: TGTGCCAGCAGCGGGAGACCTAGCGGGGACTACGAGCAGTACTTC. This sequence encodes CASSGRPSGDYEQYF. Full variable domain (outside the CDR3, taken from reference TRBV9 and TRBJ2-7): DSGVTQTPKHLITATGQRVTLRCSPRSGDLSVYWYQQSLDQGLQFLIQYYNGEERAKGNILERFSAQQFPDLHSELNLSSLELGDSALYFCASSGRPSGDYEQYFGPGTRLTVT.

The rearrangement links TRBV5-6 to TRBJ1-5, with D possibly TRBD1 on 5 matching bases. This CDR3 region has 16 residues. Germline V gene data show CDR1 as SGHDT and CDR2 as YYEEEE. The V gene lost 4 bases and the J gene lost 2 bases, with 16 bases spanning the gap. The CDR3 sequence: CASSPRGSRGNQPQHF. The DNA of the CDR3 is TGTGCCAGCAGCCCCCGGGGGTCCCGAGGCAATCAGCCCCAGCATTTT. Full variable domain (outside the CDR3, taken from reference TRBV5-6 and TRBJ1-5): DAGVTQSPTHLIKTRGQQVTLRCSPKSGHDTVSWYQQALGQGPQFIFQYYEEEERQRGNFPDRFSGHQFPNYSSELNVNALLLGDSALYLCASSPRGSRGNQPQHFGDGTRLSIL.

The chain links TRBV4-3 to TRBJ2-1, with TRBD2 matching over 12 bases. V lost 3 bases and J lost 8; bases outside the gene matches: 5. The CDR3 covers 15 residues. Germline-derived CDR1 and CDR2 are LGHNA and YSLEER. The CDR3 coding sequence is TGCGCCAGCAGCCAGACTAGCGGGAGAGGGGATGAGCAGTTCTTC. Translating it yields CASSQTSGRGDEQFF.

V and J are TRBV5-6 and TRBJ1-1; D gene uncertain. The CDR3 contains 14 residues. Germline-derived CDR1 and CDR2 are SGHDT and YYEEEE. Deletions cut 0 bases from V and 4 bases from J, with 10 bases between. The CDR3 nucleotides read TGTGCCAGCAGCTTGGGAGGAGCCTTCACTGAAGCTTTCTTT. As protein: CASSLGGAFTEAFF.

The chain recombines TRBV19 with TRBJ1-5; D ambiguous. The germline V gene encodes CDR1 LNHDA and CDR2 SQIVND (reference sequence). This CDR3 is built from 15 residues. V lost 5 bases to trimming and J lost 2 bases, with 13 bases between them. CDR3 residues: CASSVGSVGNQPQHF. The CDR3 DNA reads as TGTGCCAGTAGTGTGGGATCTGTTGGCAATCAGCCCCAGCATTTT.

The V and J genes are TRBV19 and TRBJ1-1; TRBD1 is a possible D gene (6 bases). Germline assignment: CDR1 LNHDA and CDR2 SQIVND (reference sequence). V shed 4 bases and J shed 1 base, with 7 bases lying between them. The CDR3 loop spans 13 amino acids. The CDR3 DNA follows: TGTGCCAGTAGTACGGGACAGAACACTGAAGCTTTCTTT. Translation: CASSTGQNTEAFF.

The rearrangement links TRBV5-4 to TRBJ1-1, with a weak D call TRBD1 (6 bases). Germline CDR1 reads SGHNT; CDR2 reads YYREEE (reference sequence). The CDR3 has 14 amino acids. V was trimmed by 1 base and J by 3 bases, leaving 10 bases between them. Here the CDR3 reads CASSLNRADTEAFF. The CDR3 region has the DNA TGTGCCAGCAGCTTGAACAGGGCAGACACTGAAGCTTTCTTT.

This clone has a single count. The gene calls are TRBV19 and TRBJ1-4; D may be TRBD1 (5 bases). V was clipped by 4 bases and J by 7 bases, with 16 bases between them. The CDR3 totals 15 residues. From germline, CDR1 is LNHDA and CDR2 SQIVND (reference sequence). In nucleotides, the CDR3 is TGTGCCAGTAGTAGAGGGTCCTACGGGGGTGAAAAACTGTTTTTT. It encodes CASSRGSYGGEKLFF.

For the CDR3, the DNA is TGTGCCAGCAGAGGGCTCCACTACAATGAGCAGTTCTTC. It encodes CASRGLHYNEQFF. The rearrangement uses TRBV27 and TRBJ2-1; no clear D gene. The CDR3 is 13 residues long. Deletions cut 6 bases from V and 3 bases from J, with 9 bases between. In germline, CDR1 is MNHEY, CDR2 SMNVEV (reference sequence).